These 20 T cell receptor beta chains were all obtained from the same sample, sequenced in a study of identical twins. TCRdb reprocessed the 5' RACE reads via MiXCR and lists one record per CDR3 protein. Among approximately 550,000 distinct CDR3 sequences, more than 20% were seen once, and the ten largest hold 0.48%. These sequences were also reported in another study, on yellow fever vaccine responses in identical twins.

Sequencing was performed on CD4+ T cells sorted from blood. Receptors were obtained from a woman aged 18-29 years in good health.

The DNA of the CDR3 is TGTGCCAGCAGTTTAGCGGCGGCACCTAATCAGCCCCAGCATTTT. Its protein is CASSLAAAPNQPQHF. The V gene is TRBV12-3 or TRBV12-4, the J gene TRBJ1-5; D uncertain. V was shortened by 0 bases and J by 4 bases, with 10 bases between the two germline ends. This CDR3 spans 15 amino acids.

V is TRBV7-2 and J is TRBJ2-2; TRBD2 is a possible D gene (6 bases). V lost 7 bases, J lost 7 bases, and 19 bases lay in between. CDR3 length: 15 amino acids. CDR1 and CDR2 from the germline V gene are SGHTA and FQGNSA. The CDR3 bases are TGTGCCAGCACCCCGCCGCCCGGGAGCGTCGGGGAGCTGTTTTTT. Its translation is CASTPPPGSVGELFF.

As DNA, the CDR3 is TGTGCCAGCAGCTTAGTCTGGGCAGGGAGGATTGGGTACGAGCAGTACGTC. Translation gives CASSLVWAGRIGYEQYV. The rearrangement links TRBV7-4 to TRBJ2-7, with D tentatively TRBD2 (6 bases). Germline loops: CDR1 SGHVT, CDR2 SQSDAQ. The V end lost 1 base, the J end lost 4 bases, and 20 bases lay between the germline ends. This CDR3 comprises 17 residues.

This clonotype has a handful of counts. The chain recombines TRBV20-1 with TRBJ1-2; D not resolved. V shed 7 bases and J shed 3 bases, with 15 bases lying between them. Per germline, CDR1 DFQATT and CDR2 SNEGSKA (reference sequence). CDR3 length equals 13 residues. CDR3 region: CSVMEGGHYGYTF. In DNA form, the CDR3 reads TGCAGTGTTATGGAGGGTGGGCACTATGGCTACACCTTC.

A few counts support this clonotype. This chain uses TRBV29-1 with TRBJ2-3; tentatively, D is TRBD2 (6 bases). Germline V CDR1 and CDR2: SQVTM, ANQGSEA. The CDR3 is 15 residues long. The V gene lost 1 base and the J gene lost 0 bases, with 11 bases spanning the gap. CDR3 region: CSVEVGGASTDTQYF. CDR3 coding DNA: TGCAGCGTTGAAGTTGGAGGGGCCAGCACAGATACGCAGTATTTT.

Concerning this clonotype: A much larger clone sits a single nucleotide away, making a read error possible. The chain recombines TRBV5-1 with TRBJ2-4; 8 positions match TRBD2. Germline V lookup: CDR1 SGHRS, CDR2 YFSETQ. The CDR3 totals 17 residues. The CDR3 DNA reads as TGCGCCTGCAGCTTGGAAGGGCTAGCGGGCGTCAAAAACATTCAGTACTTC. It yields the protein CACSLEGLAGVKNIQYF.

The rearrangement uses TRBV3-1 and TRBJ2-7, with a possible D match to TRBD2 (6 bases). The germline CDR1 and CDR2 sequences are LGHDT and YNNKEL (reference sequence). The CDR3 sequence is 14 residues long. Trimming removed 4 bases from V and 3 bases from J, with 13 bases in between. This CDR3 is CASSPTAGGYEQYF. The DNA for the CDR3 is TGTGCCAGCAGCCCCACGGCCGGGGGCTACGAGCAGTACTTC.

The chain combines TRBV5-6 with TRBJ1-1; 7 bases are a match to TRBD1. V lost 7 bases and J lost 3; bases outside the gene matches: 15. Germline values: CDR1 SGHDT, CDR2 YYEEEE. There are 16 residues in the CDR3. CDR3 in DNA: TGTGCCAGCGGCCCGAGACGAGGGGGCGTTGACACTGAAGCTTTCTTT. The encoded protein is CASGPRRGGVDTEAFF.

The chain combines TRBV7-6 with TRBJ2-2, with D possibly TRBD1 on 6 matching bases. V shed 3 bases and J shed 0 bases, with 11 bases lying between them. CDR3 length equals 16 residues. Per germline, CDR1 SGHVS and CDR2 FNYEAQ. The CDR3 here is CASSFTGPTNTGELFF. The CDR3 DNA reads as TGTGCCAGCAGCTTTACAGGGCCCACGAACACCGGGGAGCTGTTTTTT.

This rearrangement joins TRBV6-2 or TRBV6-3 to TRBJ2-1; tentatively, D is TRBD2 (6 bases). The length of the CDR3 is 15 residues. The germline V gene has CDR1 MNHEY and CDR2 SVGEGT. V lost 0 bases and J 5 bases, leaving 11 bases between the germline ends. In nucleotides, the CDR3 is TGTGCCAGCAGTTACTCTCCTAGCGCAAACAATGAGCAGTTCTTC. Protein sequence: CASSYSPSANNEQFF.

The chain couples TRBV25-1 to TRBJ2-6; tentatively, D is TRBD2 (7 bases). CDR3 size: 17 residues. V lost 4 bases and J 1 base, leaving 14 bases between the germline ends. Per the germline V gene, CDR1 is MGHDK and CDR2 is SYGVNS. The CDR3 region is CASSVGGLLSGANVLTF. CDR3 sequence (DNA): TGTGCCAGCAGTGTGGGGGGGCTCTTATCTGGGGCCAACGTCCTGACTTTC.

This clonotype was seen more than once but under ten times. The genes are TRBV5-5 and TRBJ2-7, with 12 nucleotides matching TRBD2. The CDR3 runs 16 residues. V was clipped by 3 bases and J by 0 bases; unmatched bases: 4. Looked up from germline, CDR1 is SGHKS and CDR2 is YYEKEE (reference sequence). CDR3 amino acids: CASSSGLAGISYEQYF. CDR3 coding DNA: TGTGCCAGCAGCTCCGGACTAGCGGGGATCTCCTACGAGCAGTACTTC.

This chain connects TRBV7-3 to TRBJ2-3; TRBD2 might be the D (6 bases). The CDR3 is made up of 15 amino acids. Germline assignment: CDR1 SGHTA and CDR2 FQGTGA. V dropped 5 bases and J dropped 4 bases, with 16 bases sitting between them. CDR3 sequence (DNA): TGTGCCAGCAGCAGTACTAGCAAGGGGTCAGATACGCAGTATTTT. Translating gives CASSSTSKGSDTQYF.

This chain joins TRBV4-1 and TRBJ2-1; 9 positions match TRBD2. Trimming cost V 4 bases and J 9 bases; bases outside gene matches: 13. CDR3 length: 16 residues. In germline, CDR1 is MGHRA, CDR2 YSYEKL. The CDR3 DNA sequence: TGCGCCAGCAGCCCGCTGGGGAGGACTAGCGAGGGTGAGCAGTTCTTC. Translated: CASSPLGRTSEGEQFF.

This clonotype has a handful of counts. J is TRBJ2-1 and V is TRBV5-6; tentatively, D is TRBD2 (6 bases). Between the trimmed V and J ends, which lost 2 bases and 6 bases, there was a span of 12 bases. Germline CDR1 and CDR2: SGHDT and YYEEEE. There are 14 residues in the CDR3. In DNA form, the CDR3 reads TGTGCCAGCAGCTTACTAGCCAGGCGCAATGAGCAGTTCTTC. Protein sequence: CASSLLARRNEQFF.

The chain uses TRBV29-1 and TRBJ1-2, with D perhaps TRBD1 (5 bases). The CDR3 contains 12 residues. V lost 4 bases to trimming and J lost 7 bases, with 13 bases between them. Germline CDR1 and CDR2: SQVTM and ANQGSEA. CDR3 amino acids: CSVADQGGGYTF. DNA for the CDR3: TGCAGCGTTGCTGACCAGGGTGGTGGCTACACCTTC.

This clonotype was observed a few times. CDR3 coding DNA: TGCGCCAGCAGCTTGGCCGGGAGTACCCCAACCTCCTACGAGCAGTACTTC. Protein: CASSLAGSTPTSYEQYF. The chain carries TRBV5-1 and TRBJ2-7; D is perhaps TRBD2 (6 bases). With 0 bases removed from V and 0 bases from J, the gap between germline ends came to 16 bases. This CDR3 contains 17 residues. The germline gives CDR1 SGHRS, CDR2 YFSETQ.

The chain has TRBV24-1 and TRBJ2-2; D gene unclear. The CDR3 totals 14 residues. Germline loops: CDR1 KGHDR, CDR2 SFDVKD. The V gene lost 2 bases and the J gene lost 5 bases, with 8 bases spanning the gap. The CDR3 reads CATSDWADTGELFF. CDR3 in DNA: TGTGCCACCAGTGATTGGGCGGATACCGGGGAGCTGTTTTTT.

To note about this clonotype: It may be a read error: a sequence one base away is much more abundant. V is TRBV3-1 and J is TRBJ1-1; maybe TRBD1 (6 bases). The CDR3 contains 14 residues. V lost 0 bases and J 10 bases, leaving 15 bases between the germline ends. Per the germline V gene, CDR1 is LGHDT and CDR2 is YNNKEL (reference sequence). The CDR3 is CASSQENGGQRAFF. The CDR3 DNA sequence: TGTGCCAGCAGCCAAGAGAATGGGGGACAACGAGCTTTCTTT.

This clonotype was seen more than once but under ten times. The chain combines TRBV12-3 or TRBV12-4 with TRBJ1-2, with D unresolved. The CDR3 contains 13 residues. The ends were cut back, 3 bases at V and 3 bases at J, with 8 bases in the middle. In DNA, the CDR3 is TGTGCCAGCAGTTTTCAGTTAGACTATGGCTACACCTTC. Translation: CASSFQLDYGYTF.